The subject of this entry is one T cell receptor (beta chain). The germline gives CDR1 MNHNS, CDR2 SASEGT. The CDR3 has 17 residues. V shed 2 bases and J shed 1 base, with 15 bases lying between them. The authors' processing: By means of reference gene primer amplification, nucleated cell counts were estimated. Clones were read by immunoSEQ multiplex PCR, and TCRdb kept only the in-frame ones, dropping some. That table is the source of V, J and clone size, and D and trimming were worked out from the DNA. The sample has approximately 670,000 clones; more than 80% are singletons. The data belong to a study of blood T cell repertoires in COVID-19. Study background: Samples representing acute and convalescent COVID-19 were sourced from the United States, Italy and Spain. Sources were T cells, B-cell-depleted T cells, or PBMCs; the material itself was cDNA or gDNA.

This rearrangement joins TRBV6-1 to TRBJ2-1; no firm D call. Specimen: peripheral blood. This sequence was found in a young woman with acute or convalescent COVID-19. DNA for the CDR3: TGTGCCAGCAGTGAAAGCCCCCATTTAAGTTCCTACAATGAGCAGTTCTTC. Translated: CASSESPHLSSYNEQFF.